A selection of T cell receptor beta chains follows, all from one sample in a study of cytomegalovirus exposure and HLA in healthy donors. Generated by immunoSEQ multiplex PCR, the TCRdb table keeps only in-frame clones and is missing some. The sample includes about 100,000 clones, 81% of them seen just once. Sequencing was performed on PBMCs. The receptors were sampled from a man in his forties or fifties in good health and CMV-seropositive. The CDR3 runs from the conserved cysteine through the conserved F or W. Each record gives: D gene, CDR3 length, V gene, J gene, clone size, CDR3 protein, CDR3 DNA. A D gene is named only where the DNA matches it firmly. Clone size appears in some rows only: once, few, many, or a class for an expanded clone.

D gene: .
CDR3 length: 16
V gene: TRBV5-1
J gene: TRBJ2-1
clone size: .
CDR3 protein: CASSPRGSGSYNEQFF
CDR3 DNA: TGCGCCAGCAGCCCCCGCGGGTCCGGCTCCTACAATGAGCAGTTCTTC

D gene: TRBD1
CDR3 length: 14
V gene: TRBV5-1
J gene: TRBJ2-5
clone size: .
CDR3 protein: CASSQTGFTETQYF
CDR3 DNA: TGCGCCAGCAGCCAGACAGGGTTCACAGAGACCCAGTACTTC

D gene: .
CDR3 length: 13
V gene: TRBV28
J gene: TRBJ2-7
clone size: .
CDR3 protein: CASSLSGTYEQYF
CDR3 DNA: TGTGCCAGCAGTTTAAGCGGTACCTACGAGCAGTACTTC

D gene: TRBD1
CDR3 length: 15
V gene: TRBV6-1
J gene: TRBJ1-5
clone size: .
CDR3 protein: CASSEATGAGQPQHF
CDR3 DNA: TGTGCCAGCAGTGAAGCTACAGGGGCGGGACAGCCCCAGCATTTT

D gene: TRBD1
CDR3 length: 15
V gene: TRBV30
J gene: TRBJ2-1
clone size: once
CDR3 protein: CAWINRQGSYNEQFF
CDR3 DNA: TGTGCCTGGATTAATAGACAGGGGTCCTACAATGAGCAGTTCTTC

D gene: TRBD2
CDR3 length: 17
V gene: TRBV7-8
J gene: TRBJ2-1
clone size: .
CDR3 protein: CASSQGLAGGPYNEQFF
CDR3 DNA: TGTGCCAGCAGCCAAGGACTAGCGGGAGGGCCCTACAATGAGCAGTTCTTC

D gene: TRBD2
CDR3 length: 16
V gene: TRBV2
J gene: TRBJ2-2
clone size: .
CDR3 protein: CASSEEGLVNTGELFF
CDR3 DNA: TGTGCCAGCAGTGAGGAGGGACTAGTAAACACCGGGGAGCTGTTTTTT

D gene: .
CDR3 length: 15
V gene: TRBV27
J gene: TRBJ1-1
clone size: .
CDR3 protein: CASSKSPTGRTEAFF
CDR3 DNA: TGTGCCAGCAGTAAGTCGCCCACAGGGCGCACTGAAGCTTTCTTT

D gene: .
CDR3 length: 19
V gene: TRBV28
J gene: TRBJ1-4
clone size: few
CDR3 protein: CASSPSGAGEGLTNEKLFF
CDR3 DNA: TGTGCCAGCAGTCCATCTGGGGCAGGGGAGGGTTTAACTAATGAAAAACTGTTTTTT

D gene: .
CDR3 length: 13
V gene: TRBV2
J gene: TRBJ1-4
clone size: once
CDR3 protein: CASNDRPNEKLFF
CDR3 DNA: TGTGCCAGCAACGACAGACCTAATGAAAAACTGTTTTTT